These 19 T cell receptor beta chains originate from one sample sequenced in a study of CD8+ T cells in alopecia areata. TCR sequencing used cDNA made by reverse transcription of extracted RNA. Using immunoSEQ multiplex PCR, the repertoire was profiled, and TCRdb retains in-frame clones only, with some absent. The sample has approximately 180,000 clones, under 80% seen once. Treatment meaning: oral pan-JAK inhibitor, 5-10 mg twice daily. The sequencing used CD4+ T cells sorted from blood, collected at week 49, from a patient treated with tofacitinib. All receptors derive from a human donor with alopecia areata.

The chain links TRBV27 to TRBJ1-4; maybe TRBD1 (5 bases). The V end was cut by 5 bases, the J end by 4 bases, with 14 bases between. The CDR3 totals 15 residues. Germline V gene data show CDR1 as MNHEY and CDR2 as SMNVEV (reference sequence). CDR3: CASSPAGRNNEKLFF. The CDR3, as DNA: TGTGCCAGCAGTCCCGCAGGGCGAAATAATGAAAAACTGTTTTTT.

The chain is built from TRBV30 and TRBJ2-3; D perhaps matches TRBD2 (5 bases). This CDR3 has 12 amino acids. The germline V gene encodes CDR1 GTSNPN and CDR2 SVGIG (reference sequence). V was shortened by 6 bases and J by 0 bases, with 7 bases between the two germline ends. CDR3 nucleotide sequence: TGTGCCTGCGGGGTTAGCACAGATACGCAGTATTTT. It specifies CACGVSTDTQYF.

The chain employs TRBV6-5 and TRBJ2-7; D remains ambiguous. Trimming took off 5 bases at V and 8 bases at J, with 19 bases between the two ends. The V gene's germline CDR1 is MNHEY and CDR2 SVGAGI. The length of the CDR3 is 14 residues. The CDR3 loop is CASSQGYGFDKQYF. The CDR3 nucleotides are TGTGCCAGCAGTCAAGGATACGGGTTCGATAAGCAGTACTTC.

The CDR3 DNA sequence: TGTGCCAGCAGCTTAGTGTGGGACAGGGATAACATTCAGTACTTC. Its translation: CASSLVWDRDNIQYF. The chain is built from TRBV7-9 and TRBJ2-4; 9 nucleotides agree with TRBD1. CDR3 length: 15 amino acids. Germline V CDR1 and CDR2: SEHNR, FQNEAQ (reference sequence). The V segment lost 1 base and the J segment 7 bases; nucleotides outside the gene matches: 5.

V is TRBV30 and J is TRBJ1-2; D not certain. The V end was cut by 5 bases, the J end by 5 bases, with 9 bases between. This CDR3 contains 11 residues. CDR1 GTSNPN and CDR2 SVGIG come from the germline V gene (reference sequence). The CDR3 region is CAWAFGYGYTF. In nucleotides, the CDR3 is TGTGCCTGGGCCTTTGGGTATGGCTACACCTTC.

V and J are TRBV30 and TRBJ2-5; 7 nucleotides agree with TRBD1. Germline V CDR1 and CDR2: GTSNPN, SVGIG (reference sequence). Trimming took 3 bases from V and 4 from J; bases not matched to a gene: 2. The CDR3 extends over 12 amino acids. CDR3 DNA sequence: TGTGCCTGGAGCAGGGGGACAGAGACCCAGTACTTC. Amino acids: CAWSRGTETQYF.

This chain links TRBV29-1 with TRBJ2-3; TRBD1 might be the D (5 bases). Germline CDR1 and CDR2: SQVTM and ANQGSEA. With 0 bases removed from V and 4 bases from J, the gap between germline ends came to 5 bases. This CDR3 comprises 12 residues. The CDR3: CSVEEGADTQYF. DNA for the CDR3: TGCAGCGTTGAAGAAGGGGCAGATACGCAGTATTTT.

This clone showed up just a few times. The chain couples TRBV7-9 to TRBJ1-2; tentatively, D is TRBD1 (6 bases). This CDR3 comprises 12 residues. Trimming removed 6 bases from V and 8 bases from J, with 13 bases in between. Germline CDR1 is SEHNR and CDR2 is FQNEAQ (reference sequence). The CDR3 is CASSPGAPGYTF. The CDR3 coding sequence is TGTGCCAGCAGTCCGGGGGCGCCGGGCTACACCTTC.

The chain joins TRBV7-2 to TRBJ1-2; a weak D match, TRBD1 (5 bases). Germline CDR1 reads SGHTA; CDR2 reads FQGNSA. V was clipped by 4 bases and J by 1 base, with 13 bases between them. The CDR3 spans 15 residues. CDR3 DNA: TGTGCCAGCAGCTCTAGACAGCGCGGTAACTATGGCTACACCTTC. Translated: CASSSRQRGNYGYTF. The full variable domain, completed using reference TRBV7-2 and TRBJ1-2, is GAGVSQSPSNKVTEKGKDVELRCDPISGHTALYWYRQSLGQGLEFLIYFQGNSAPDKSGLPSDRFSAERTGGSVSTLTIQRTQQEDSAVYLCASSSRQRGNYGYTFGSGTRLTVV.

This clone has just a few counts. CDR3 region: CSVVAADTQYF. CDR3 DNA: TGCAGCGTTGTAGCGGCAGATACGCAGTATTTT. The V gene is TRBV29-1, the J gene TRBJ2-3, with a tentative D call TRBD2 (6 bases). The germline V gene encodes CDR1 SQVTM and CDR2 ANQGSEA. This CDR3 contains 11 residues. V lost 4 bases to trimming and J lost 4 bases, with 6 bases between them.

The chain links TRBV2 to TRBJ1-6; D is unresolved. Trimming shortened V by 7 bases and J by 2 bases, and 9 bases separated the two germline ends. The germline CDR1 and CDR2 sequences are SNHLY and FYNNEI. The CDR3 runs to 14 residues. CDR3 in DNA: TGTGCCAGCAATATGGGGACCTATAATTCACCCCTCCACTTT. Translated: CASNMGTYNSPLHF.

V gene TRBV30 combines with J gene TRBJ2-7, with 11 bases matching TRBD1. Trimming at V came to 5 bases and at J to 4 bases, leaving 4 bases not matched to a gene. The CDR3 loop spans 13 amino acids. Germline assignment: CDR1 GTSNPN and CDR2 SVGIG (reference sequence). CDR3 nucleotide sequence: TGTGCCTGGTCGGGACAGGGGGTTTACGAGCAGTACTTC. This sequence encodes CAWSGQGVYEQYF.

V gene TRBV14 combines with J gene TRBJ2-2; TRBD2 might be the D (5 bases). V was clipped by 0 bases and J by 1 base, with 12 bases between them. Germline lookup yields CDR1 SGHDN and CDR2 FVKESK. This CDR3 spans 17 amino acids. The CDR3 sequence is CASSQDGIGVNTGELFF. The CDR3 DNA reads TGTGCCAGCAGCCAAGATGGAATCGGGGTGAACACCGGGGAGCTGTTTTTT.

CDR3 in amino acids: CSARDLSEQYF. CDR3 sequence (DNA): TGCAGTGCTAGAGACCTCTCCGAGCAGTACTTC. The chain uses TRBV20-1 and TRBJ2-7; D uncertain. Deletions cut 0 bases from V and 6 bases from J, with 6 bases between. The CDR3 is made up of 11 amino acids. Germline V CDR1 and CDR2: DFQATT, SNEGSKA (reference sequence).

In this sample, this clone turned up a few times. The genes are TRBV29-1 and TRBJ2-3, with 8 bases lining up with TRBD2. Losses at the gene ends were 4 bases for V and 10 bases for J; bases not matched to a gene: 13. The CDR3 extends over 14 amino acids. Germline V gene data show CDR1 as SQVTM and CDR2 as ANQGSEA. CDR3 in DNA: TGCAGCGTTGGAGGACTAGCACCGATGGTCGCGCAGTATTTT. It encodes CSVGGLAPMVAQYF.

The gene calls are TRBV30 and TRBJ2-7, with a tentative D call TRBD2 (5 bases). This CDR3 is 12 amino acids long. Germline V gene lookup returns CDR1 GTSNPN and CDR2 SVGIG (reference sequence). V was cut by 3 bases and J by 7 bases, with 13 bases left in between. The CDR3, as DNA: TGTGCCTGGAGCGGGTCCAGAGGGGAGCAGTACTTC. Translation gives CAWSGSRGEQYF.

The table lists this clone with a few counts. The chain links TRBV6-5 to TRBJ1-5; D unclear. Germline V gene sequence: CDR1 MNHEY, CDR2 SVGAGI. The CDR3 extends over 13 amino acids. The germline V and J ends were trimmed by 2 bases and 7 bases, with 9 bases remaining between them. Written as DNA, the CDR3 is TGTGCCAGCAGTTACGCGGGCGGACAGCCCCAGCATTTT. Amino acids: CASSYAGGQPQHF.

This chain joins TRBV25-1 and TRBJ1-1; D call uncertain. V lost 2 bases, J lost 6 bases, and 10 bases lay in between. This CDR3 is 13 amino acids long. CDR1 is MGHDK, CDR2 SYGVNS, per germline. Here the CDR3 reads CASSERLSSEAFF. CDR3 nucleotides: TGTGCCAGCAGTGAAAGGCTTAGCTCTGAAGCTTTCTTT.

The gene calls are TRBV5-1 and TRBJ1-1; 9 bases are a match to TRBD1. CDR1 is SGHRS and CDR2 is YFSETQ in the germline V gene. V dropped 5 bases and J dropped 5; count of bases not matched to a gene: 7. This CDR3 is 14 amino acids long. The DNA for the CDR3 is TGCGCCAGCAGTCTATCCGGGACAGGGACTGAAGCTTTCTTT. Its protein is CASSLSGTGTEAFF. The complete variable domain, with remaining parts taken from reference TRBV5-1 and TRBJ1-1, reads KAGVTQTPRYLIKTRGQQVTLSCSPISGHRSVSWYQQTPGQGLQFLFEYFSETQRNKGNFPGRFSGRQFSNSRSEMNVSTLELGDSALYLCASSLSGTGTEAFFGQGTRLTVV.